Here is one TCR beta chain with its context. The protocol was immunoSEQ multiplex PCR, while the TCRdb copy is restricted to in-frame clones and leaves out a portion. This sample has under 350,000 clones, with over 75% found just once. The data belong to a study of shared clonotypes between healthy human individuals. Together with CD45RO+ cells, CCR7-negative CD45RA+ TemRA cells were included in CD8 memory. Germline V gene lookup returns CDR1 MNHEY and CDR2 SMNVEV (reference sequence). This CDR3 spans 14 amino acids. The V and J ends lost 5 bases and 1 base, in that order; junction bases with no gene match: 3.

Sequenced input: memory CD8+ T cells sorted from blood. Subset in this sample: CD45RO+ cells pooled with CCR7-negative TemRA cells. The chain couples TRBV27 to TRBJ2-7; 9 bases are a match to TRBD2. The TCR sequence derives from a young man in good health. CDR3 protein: CASSRLAVSYEQYF. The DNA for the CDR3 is TGTGCCAGCAGTCGACTAGCGGTTTCCTACGAGCAGTACTTC.